Below are 32 T cell receptor beta chains sequenced from a single sample in a study of CD8+ T cells in alopecia areata. Reverse transcription of extracted RNA yielded cDNA, which provided the sequencing template. This table comes from immunoSEQ multiplex PCR, and its TCRdb copy is limited to in-frame clones, with some not included. The profile covers about 3,600 clones, none occurring a single time. Cutaneous lymph nodes were pooled and cells sorted by CD4, CD8alpha, NKG2D, NKG2ACE and more. Sequencing was done on a sample of CD8+ T cells sorted from a lymph node. The source is a C3H/HeJ mouse with alopecia areata. The strain's MHC: H2-k.

This clone is medium-sized in the sample. Genes and germline are mouse. The read halts 4 residues ahead of the CDR3 end, with the missing end drawn from the germline J gene. The J gene is TRBJ1-1, the V gene TRBV13-1, with 9 bases aligning to TRBD1. The V segment lost 3 bases and the J segment 1 base; nucleotides outside the gene matches: 1. Germline lookup yields CDR1 NSHNY and CDR2 SYGAGN. This CDR3 is 14 amino acids long. CDR3 bases read: TGTGCCAGCAGTGTGACAGGGGGGAACACA. Residues: CASSVTGGNT. The whole CDR3 region reads CASSVTGGNTEVFF.

This clone was counted many times. All gene names here are mouse names. The DNA ends 4 residues before the CDR3 does, and the rest of the CDR3 is filled in from the germline J gene. The chain uses TRBV19 and TRBJ2-3; TRBD2 agrees at 9 bases. Germline lookup yields CDR1 FNHDT and CDR2 SITEND (reference sequence). V trimming: 0 bases; J trimming: 3 bases; junction bases outside the gene matches: 2. The CDR3 length is 15 residues. CDR3 residues: CASSIDWGEAETLYF. CDR3 DNA, as far as it was read: TGTGCCAGCAGTATAGACTGGGGGGAGGCAGAA.

This clone occurred a few times. Germline and genes: mouse. The CDR3 bases that were read are TGTGCCTGGAGTCAACCAGGGGACGACTCC. Amino acids: CAWSQPGDDS. The entire CDR3 is CAWSQPGDDSDYTF. The rearrangement uses TRBV31 and TRBJ1-2; D might be TRBD1 (6 bases). The read terminates 4 residues before the CDR3 end, so the remaining end is supplied by the germline J gene. V was clipped by 1 base and J by 3 bases, with 12 bases between them. The germline CDR1 and CDR2 sequences are GKSSPN and SITVG. The CDR3 spans 14 residues.

This clone has at least ten counts. Genes here carry mouse names. The missing CDR3 end, 4 residues past where the read stops, is filled in from the germline J gene. The genes are TRBV13-2 and TRBJ2-4; 13 bases are a match to TRBD2. Germline values: CDR1 NNHNN, CDR2 SYGAGS (reference sequence). The CDR3 is 17 residues long. CDR3 sequence: CASGDVGLGGRGNTLYF. Partial CDR3 DNA: TGTGCCAGCGGTGATGTCGGACTGGGGGGGCGCGGGAAC.

This clone ranks as medium-sized. All gene names here are mouse names. The CDR3 end lies 4 residues beyond the end of the read and is filled in from the germline J gene. This chain joins TRBV5 and TRBJ1-1; the D is unclear. The CDR3 runs 12 residues. Germline lookup yields CDR1 LGHNA and CDR2 YNLKQL (reference sequence). The CDR3 here is CASSQEGTEVFF. CDR3 DNA, as far as it was read: TGTGCCAGCAGCCAAGAGGGGACA.

This clone was detected a few times. These gene names are mouse names. The read terminates 4 residues before the CDR3 end, so the remaining end is supplied by the germline J gene. The chain combines TRBV14 with TRBJ2-5; TRBD1 is a possible D gene (6 bases). CDR1 and CDR2 (germline): SGHDT, FRDEAV. This CDR3 has 15 amino acids. Trimming took 5 bases from V and 3 from J, leaving 16 bases between them. The CDR3 here is CASSPPGQIQDTQYF. CDR3 DNA, as far as it was read: TGTGCCAGCAGCCCTCCGGGACAAATTCAAGAC. Full variable domain (rest looked up from reference TRBV14 and TRBJ2-5): EAGVTQSPRYAVLQEGQAVSFWCDPISGHDTLYWYQQPRDQGPQLLVYFRDEAVIDNSQLPSDRFSAVRPKGTNSTLKIQSAKQGDTATYLCASSPPGQIQDTQYFGPGTRLLVL.

This clone was observed at least ten times. The genes are named according to mouse. The read terminates 4 residues before the CDR3 end, so the remaining end is supplied by the germline J gene. The V call is TRBV13-3, the J call TRBJ1-2; TRBD1 matches at 7 bases. The CDR3 covers 14 residues. Looked up from germline, CDR1 is NNHDY and CDR2 is SYVADS. J was trimmed by 0 bases and V by 5 bases; bases with no gene match: 4. CDR3 DNA, as far as it was read: TGTGCCAGCAGGACAGGGCTCCCAAACTCC. It yields the protein CASRTGLPNS. The CDR3, in full, reads CASRTGLPNSDYTF.

This clone was observed many times. Germline and genes: mouse. The sequenced part of the CDR3 DNA is TGTGCCTGGAGTCTAGGGGACATCTAT. Encoded protein: CAWSLGDIY. The whole CDR3 protein reads CAWSLGDIYEQYF. This chain uses TRBV31 with TRBJ2-7; tentatively, D is TRBD1 (6 bases). The CDR3 end lies 4 residues beyond the end of the read and is filled in from the germline J gene. Trimming took off 0 bases at V and 3 bases at J, with 9 bases between the two ends. This CDR3 comprises 13 residues. Germline CDR1 reads GKSSPN; CDR2 reads SITVG.

By share of the sample, this clone is medium-sized. Gene names refer to mouse genes. CDR3 sequence reads: CASSDAWGESYEQYF. Partial CDR3 DNA: TGTGCCAGCAGTGATGCATGGGGAGAATCCTAT. The chain carries TRBV13-1 and TRBJ2-7; TRBD2 might be the D (5 bases). Sequencing ends 4 residues short of the CDR3 end; the germline J gene provides the rest. V gave up 0 bases and J gave up 1 base, with 11 bases separating them. Germline V lookup: CDR1 NSHNY, CDR2 SYGAGN. CDR3 size: 15 residues.

This clone showed up many times. These gene names are mouse names. With the read ending 4 residues before the CDR3 end, the germline J gene is used to fill in that end. This chain uses TRBV19 with TRBJ2-1; TRBD1 aligns across 9 bases. The length of the CDR3 is 14 residues. Germline assignment: CDR1 FNHDT and CDR2 SITEND (reference sequence). V dropped 6 bases and J dropped 4; count of bases not matched to a gene: 5. CDR3 bases read: TGTGCCAGCACCCCGGGACAGGGATATGCT. Translation gives CASTPGQGYA. The full CDR3 reads CASTPGQGYAEQFF. Filled out from reference TRBV19 and TRBJ2-1, the complete variable domain reads GGIITQTPKFLIGQEGQKLTLKCQQNFNHDTMYWYRQDSGKGLRLIYYSITENDLQKGDLSEGYDASREKKSSFSLTVTSAQKNEMAVFLCASTPGQGYAEQFFGPGTRLTVL.

The sample holds many counts of this clone. The genes are named according to mouse. The sequenced fragment ends 4 residues before the CDR3 boundary, so the rest is inferred from the germline J gene. V and J are TRBV31 and TRBJ2-1; possibly TRBD1 for D (6 bases). This CDR3 is 13 amino acids long. V lost 4 bases to trimming and J lost 4 bases, with 11 bases between them. CDR1 GKSSPN and CDR2 SITVG come from the germline V gene. The sequenced CDR3 bases are TGTGCCTGGAACAGGGAGGGGTATGCT. This sequence encodes CAWNREGYA. The full-length CDR3 reads as CAWNREGYAEQFF. The full variable domain, with the rest looked up from reference TRBV31 and TRBJ2-1, is AQTIHQWPVAEIKAVGSPLSLGCTIKGKSSPNLYWYWQATGGTLQQLFYSITVGQVESVVQLNLSASRPKDDQFILSTEKLLLSHSGFYLCAWNREGYAEQFFGPGTRLTVL.

This clone has at least ten counts. Mouse germline and gene names are used. The CDR3 extends 4 residues past the end of the read, so its final part is completed from the germline J gene. The rearrangement links TRBV19 to TRBJ2-5; 7 bases align to TRBD1. The CDR3 runs to 13 residues. Per germline, CDR1 FNHDT and CDR2 SITEND (reference sequence). CDR3: CASSTRQGDTQYF. The CDR3 DNA, read in part, is TGTGCCAGCAGTACCAGACAGGGAGAC.

This clone has ten or more counts. The gene names here belong to mouse. The read ends 4 residues early relative to the CDR3; the germline J gene fills the gap. V gene TRBV5 combines with J gene TRBJ1-1, with D maybe TRBD1 (6 bases). The CDR3 has 15 residues. Trimming took 0 bases from V and 0 from J, leaving 8 bases between them. The germline V gene encodes CDR1 LGHNA and CDR2 YNLKQL (reference sequence). CDR3 in amino acids: CASSQDQGTNTEVFF. CDR3 DNA (partial): TGTGCCAGCAGCCAAGATCAGGGGACAAACACA.

Ten or more counts support this clone. These gene names are mouse names. The read finishes 4 residues shy of the CDR3 end, and the germline J gene is used to complete it. The chain has TRBV5 and TRBJ2-5; 14 bases are a match to TRBD2. In germline, CDR1 is LGHNA, CDR2 YNLKQL (reference sequence). This CDR3 comprises 17 residues. CDR3 DNA (partial): TGTGCCAGCAGCCAAGAAGGGGACTGGGGGGGCATGGAC. Translation: CASSQEGDWGGMD. The whole CDR3 sequence reads CASSQEGDWGGMDTQYF.

This clone was counted ten times or more. Genes and germline are mouse. With the read ending 4 residues before the CDR3 end, the germline J gene is used to fill in that end. Other DNA sequences in this sample translate to the same CDR3. The chain joins TRBV13-2 to TRBJ2-4; 7 bases line up with TRBD2. This CDR3 contains 15 residues. In germline, CDR1 is NNHNN, CDR2 SYGAGS (reference sequence). The V gene end was trimmed by 2 bases and the J gene end by 0 bases; junction bases not matched to a gene: 3. The CDR3 bases that were read are TGTGCCAGCGGTGACTGGGGGTCTAGTCAAAAC. Translation: CASGDWGSSQN. The entire CDR3 reads CASGDWGSSQNTLYF.

This clone has ten or more counts. Gene and germline names: mouse. Coverage ceases 3 residues before the CDR3 finishes, and the germline J gene fills in the end. This chain joins TRBV19 and TRBJ1-6; D perhaps matches TRBD1 (5 bases). TRBJ1-6 is labeled an ORF, and its function is uncertain. The CDR3 contains 13 residues. Looked up from germline, CDR1 is FNHDT and CDR2 is SITEND (reference sequence). V lost 4 bases, J lost 7 bases, and 9 bases lay in between. CDR3 bases read: TGTGCCAGCAGTCCCGACAGAAATTCGCCC. Translating gives CASSPDRNSP. The whole CDR3 sequence reads CASSPDRNSPLYF.

This clone was seen many times. Gene names are the mouse ones. Read sequence stops 4 residues before the CDR3 end, and the germline J gene provides the missing end. This rearrangement joins TRBV13-3 to TRBJ2-7, with 7 bases identical to TRBD1. The CDR3 is 13 residues long. Germline trimming cut 6 bases from V and 2 bases from J; bases unmatched to any gene: 5. Germline assignment: CDR1 NNHDY and CDR2 SYVADS. The CDR3 loop is CASTPGQTYEQYF. Partial CDR3 DNA: TGTGCCAGCACTCCGGGACAGACCTAT.

This clone was observed at least ten times. Gene names follow the mouse nomenclature. The CDR3 end lies 4 residues beyond the end of the read and is filled in from the germline J gene. The V gene is TRBV13-2, the J gene TRBJ2-5; D possibly corresponds to TRBD2 (5 bases). The CDR3 is 13 residues long. Germline CDR1 and CDR2: NNHNN and SYGAGS (reference sequence). This CDR3 reads CASGDALGDTQYF. CDR3 bases read: TGTGCCAGCGGTGATGCCCTGGGAGAC.

This clone has ten or more counts. The genes and germline here are from mouse. The read gets to within 3 residues of the CDR3 end, and the germline J gene fills in the rest. The chain links TRBV5 to TRBJ1-6; no clear D. TRBJ1-6 is placed among ORFs of uncertain function. The CDR3 is 14 residues long. Per germline, CDR1 LGHNA and CDR2 YNLKQL (reference sequence). Trimming pared 0 bases from V and 4 bases from J, leaving 4 bases between. CDR3 loop: CASSQDSYNSPLYF. The CDR3 bases that were read are TGTGCCAGCAGCCAAGACAGTTATAATTCGCCC.

This clone has ten or more counts. All gene names here are mouse names. The CDR3 loop reads CASSPIPSRGGDTEVFF. Incomplete CDR3 DNA: TGTGCCAGCAGTCCCATCCCATCCAGGGGAGGGGACACA. The chain is built from TRBV19 and TRBJ1-1; D might be TRBD1 (6 bases). The read is 4 residues too short to cover the CDR3 end, so that end is filled in from the germline J gene. V was clipped by 4 bases and J by 3 bases, with 22 bases between them. The CDR3 is 17 residues long. In germline, CDR1 is FNHDT, CDR2 SITEND (reference sequence).

The sample holds many counts of this clone. Gene names and germline refer to mouse. From the germline J gene comes the end of the CDR3, since the read stops 4 residues before it. The rearrangement links TRBV19 to TRBJ2-7; 8 bases fit TRBD2. The CDR3 is made up of 15 amino acids. Germline V CDR1 and CDR2: FNHDT, SITEND (reference sequence). The sequenced part of the CDR3 DNA is TGTGCCAGCAGCAGAGAGGAGGGGGGGGCTTAT. Protein: CASSREEGGAY. The CDR3 in full is CASSREEGGAYEQYF.

This clone was recorded at least ten times. Genes and germline are mouse. The CDR3 goes on 4 residues after the read ends, and that part is filled in from the germline J gene. The chain uses TRBV13-2 and TRBJ2-5; 10 bases fit TRBD2. CDR1 is NNHNN, CDR2 SYGAGS, per germline (reference sequence). The CDR3 runs 14 residues. The part of the CDR3 DNA that was read is TGTGCCAGCGGTGGGGGACTGGGGTACGAC. It codes for CASGGGLGYD. The CDR3 as a whole reads CASGGGLGYDTQYF.

This clone is termed medium-sized. Mouse germline and gene names are used. The CDR3 bases that were read are TGTGCCAGCTGGGGTCAAAAC. Translation gives CASWGQN. The full CDR3 sequence reads CASWGQNTLYF. The chain is built from TRBV13-3 and TRBJ2-4; D is unclear. The read comes to an end 4 residues before the CDR3 does, leaving the germline J gene to fill in the end. CDR3 length: 11 residues. V was shortened by 7 bases and J by 1 base, with 4 bases between the two germline ends. In germline, CDR1 is NNHDY, CDR2 SYVADS.

This clone is labeled as medium-sized. The listed genes are named as in mouse. The read terminates 4 residues ahead of where the CDR3 ends, so the germline J gene completes it. This chain joins TRBV16 and TRBJ2-5, with 12 positions matching TRBD2. This CDR3 is built from 18 residues. Trimming at V came to 4 bases and at J to 0 bases, leaving 8 bases not matched to a gene. CDR1 and CDR2 from the germline V gene are SGHSA and FRNQAP. CDR3: CASSSTGGAPGNQDTQYF. The part of the CDR3 DNA that was read is TGTGCAAGCAGCTCGACTGGGGGGGCGCCGGGCAACCAAGAC.

On this clone: Mouse names are used for the genes. The CDR3 protein is CAWSLTGGGYEQYF. The covered CDR3 bases are TGTGCCTGGAGTCTAACTGGGGGTGGCTAT. The chain links TRBV31 to TRBJ2-7, with 8 bases fitting TRBD2. The missing CDR3 end, 4 residues past where the read stops, is filled in from the germline J gene. V lost 0 bases and J lost 3; bases outside the gene matches: 4. The CDR3 spans 14 residues. From germline, CDR1 is GKSSPN and CDR2 SITVG.

This clone was observed at least ten times. Gene names denote mouse genes. The DNA ends 4 residues before the CDR3 does, and the rest of the CDR3 is filled in from the germline J gene. The chain carries TRBV19 and TRBJ2-7, with TRBD2 matching 13 bases. This CDR3 contains 15 residues. Germline CDR1 FNHDT, CDR2 SITEND (reference sequence). The CDR3 DNA, read in part, is TGTGCCAGCAGCCCTATCGGACTGGGGGGGCAT. Translating it yields CASSPIGLGGH. The complete CDR3 protein is CASSPIGLGGHEQYF. Filled out from reference TRBV19 and TRBJ2-7, the complete variable domain reads GGIITQTPKFLIGQEGQKLTLKCQQNFNHDTMYWYRQDSGKGLRLIYYSITENDLQKGDLSEGYDASREKKSSFSLTVTSAQKNEMAVFLCASSPIGLGGHEQYFGPGTRLTVL.

This clone was picked up many times. The listed genes are named as in mouse. Read sequence stops 4 residues before the CDR3 end, and the germline J gene provides the missing end. The chain joins TRBV19 to TRBJ2-3; 13 bases align to TRBD2. Germline V gene lookup returns CDR1 FNHDT and CDR2 SITEND (reference sequence). Unmatched junction bases numbered 2, after V lost 4 bases and J lost 0 bases. CDR3 length equals 16 residues. CDR3 region: CASSWDWGGSAETLYF. CDR3 DNA (partial): TGTGCCAGCAGTTGGGACTGGGGGGGTAGTGCAGAA.

This clone is medium-sized (0.01 to 0.1%) within its sample. Genes and germline are mouse. The read gets to within 4 residues of the CDR3 end, and the germline J gene fills in the rest. The chain joins TRBV1 to TRBJ1-1, with unresolved D. Germline loops: CDR1 NSQYPW, CDR2 LRSPGD (reference sequence). V lost 0 bases to trimming and J lost 4 bases, with 6 bases between them. The CDR3 is made up of 13 amino acids. CDR3 sequence: CTCSAEGFTEVFF. The CDR3 DNA, read in part, is TGCACCTGCAGTGCAGAGGGGTTCACA.

This clone was recorded at least ten times. Genes and germline are mouse. The CDR3 spells CAWSPGDREVFF. The part of the CDR3 DNA that was read is TGTGCCTGGAGTCCGGGGGACAGA. The chain uses TRBV31 and TRBJ1-1; 7 bases match TRBD1. Coverage ceases 4 residues before the CDR3 finishes, and the germline J gene fills in the end. The CDR3 contains 12 residues. CDR1 is GKSSPN and CDR2 is SITVG in the germline V gene. The variable domain in full, with the rest retrieved from reference TRBV31 and TRBJ1-1, is AQTIHQWPVAEIKAVGSPLSLGCTIKGKSSPNLYWYWQATGGTLQQLFYSITVGQVESVVQLNLSASRPKDDQFILSTEKLLLSHSGFYLCAWSPGDREVFFGKGTRLTVV.

This clone was picked up many times. Here the gene names and germline are mouse. The read ends 4 residues before the CDR3 terminus; that terminus is restored from the germline J gene. The chain carries TRBV19 and TRBJ2-1; D is possibly TRBD1 (6 bases). The CDR3 contains 13 residues. CDR1 is FNHDT, CDR2 SITEND, per germline (reference sequence). Trimming removed 3 bases from V and 3 bases from J, with 7 bases in between. The CDR3 here is CASSRDTYAEQFF. The DNA read from the CDR3 is TGTGCCAGCAGTAGGGACACCTATGCT.

This clone was seen many times. The germline and genes are mouse ones. The read ends 4 residues before the CDR3 terminus; that terminus is restored from the germline J gene. The V gene is TRBV19, the J gene TRBJ2-5, with TRBD1 matching 9 bases. Germline CDR1 and CDR2: FNHDT and SITEND (reference sequence). The CDR3 spans 16 residues. The V and J ends lost 3 bases and 0 bases, in that order; junction bases with no gene match: 5. The CDR3 protein is CASSTGTGKNQDTQYF. The part of the CDR3 DNA that was read is TGTGCCAGCAGTACCGGGACAGGGAAGAACCAAGAC.

This clone was picked up many times. Germline and genes: mouse. The sequence runs out 4 residues before the end of the CDR3; the remainder is reconstructed from the germline J gene. J is TRBJ2-7 and V is TRBV19, with 9 nucleotides matching TRBD1. CDR1 and CDR2 from the germline V gene are FNHDT and SITEND (reference sequence). CDR3 size: 13 residues. V lost 3 bases and J lost 2; bases outside the gene matches: 0. The CDR3 is CASSRDRAYEQYF. Incomplete CDR3 DNA: TGTGCCAGCAGTAGGGACAGGGCCTAT.